This TCR beta chain was recorded in a study of cytomegalovirus exposure and HLA in healthy donors. Findings and limits, study-wide: An analysis done earlier found most TCR beta V segments productive about 87% or about 30% of the time. Accurate HLA-A and HLA-B prediction from TCR beta sequences was reported for most subjects.

For this clone: Its antigen remains unidentified.

V gave up 5 bases and J gave up 1 base, with 18 bases separating them. The CDR3 length is 15 residues. The germline V gene has CDR1 GTSNPN and CDR2 SVGIG (reference sequence). This PCR relied on a set of 60 Vbeta primers and 13 Jbeta primers. Produced via immunoSEQ multiplex PCR; TCRdb's table is partial and in-frame only. This table has 150,000 to 200,000 clones, over 60% appearing once. The sample was PBMCs. The receptor was isolated from a middle-aged woman in good health and CMV-seronegative. The genes are TRBV30 and TRBJ2-7, with D possibly TRBD2 on 6 matching bases. The CDR3 protein is CAWDEGGMASYEQYF. CDR3 in DNA: TGTGCCTGGGACGAGGGCGGGATGGCTTCCTACGAGCAGTACTTC. Drawing the rest from reference TRBV30 and TRBJ2-7, the complete variable domain is SQTIHQWPATLVQPVGSPLSLECTVEGTSNPNLYWYRQAAGRGLQLLFYSVGIGQISSEVPQNLSASRPQDRQFILSSKKLLLSDSGFYLCAWDEGGMASYEQYFGPGTRLTVT.